The 29 T cell receptor beta chains below come from one sample, sequenced in a study of OX40 agonist ivuxolimab in advanced cancers. The assay was immunoSEQ multiplex PCR, and TCRdb's table has in-frame clones only and misses some. The data contain tens of thousands of clones, 70% to 90% of them singletons. Specimen: CD4+ or CD8+ T cells sorted from blood, collected in a trial of the OX40 agonist ivuxolimab. These receptors all stem from an adult with an advanced solid tumor such as melanoma, head and neck, liver or kidney cancer.

This clone is a singleton in its sample. V and J are TRBV27 and TRBJ1-1; TRBD1 is a possible D gene (6 bases). Germline V gene sequence: CDR1 MNHEY, CDR2 SMNVEV (reference sequence). V lost 2 bases to trimming and J lost 3 bases, with 13 bases between them. The CDR3 extends over 15 amino acids. CDR3 DNA sequence: TGTGCCAGCAGTTTAGCCCCACAGGGATACACTGAAGCTTTCTTT. The encoded protein is CASSLAPQGYTEAFF.

The chain is built from TRBV28 and TRBJ2-4, with D maybe TRBD2 (6 bases). Germline CDR1 reads MDHEN; CDR2 reads SYDVKM. V lost 5 bases and J lost 4, with 15 bases in between. CDR3 length: 15 amino acids. CDR3 in DNA: TGTGCCAGCAGTGGGGTGGGGAGGACTAAAAACATTCAGTACTTC. Translation: CASSGVGRTKNIQYF.

The CDR3 DNA reads as TGTGCCTGGAGTGATACCGGGACCGCGGGCGCTTTCTTT. It yields the protein CAWSDTGTAGAFF. The chain carries TRBV30 and TRBJ1-1; perhaps TRBD1 as D (5 bases). Trimming pared 1 base from V and 11 bases from J, leaving 17 bases between. The CDR3 has 13 residues. Germline V lookup: CDR1 GTSNPN, CDR2 SVGIG (reference sequence).

This rearrangement joins TRBV7-6 to TRBJ2-7; TRBD1 agrees at 10 bases. Per germline, CDR1 SGHVS and CDR2 FNYEAQ. The length of the CDR3 is 13 residues. The junction had 3 bases not matched to a gene; V was cut back by 5 bases and J by 5 bases. This CDR3 reads CASSRTGGHEQYF. The CDR3 coding sequence is TGTGCCAGCAGCCGGACAGGGGGACACGAGCAGTACTTC.

The chain recombines TRBV12-5 with TRBJ2-7; 14 nucleotides match TRBD2. The V gene's germline CDR1 is LGHNT and CDR2 FRNRAP. CDR3 length: 15 amino acids. V trimming: 6 bases; J trimming: 4 bases; junction bases outside the gene matches: 5. CDR3 protein: CASGPGTSGSYEQYF. The CDR3 coding sequence is TGTGCTAGTGGCCCCGGGACTAGCGGGAGTTACGAGCAGTACTTC.

This chain connects TRBV9 to TRBJ1-6; D not resolved. The germline V and J ends were trimmed by 0 bases and 5 bases, with 6 bases remaining between them. Germline CDR1 SGDLS, CDR2 YYNGEE. The CDR3 has 14 residues. The CDR3 protein is CASSVEQNNSPLHF. Written as DNA, the CDR3 is TGTGCCAGCAGCGTAGAACAGAATAATTCACCCCTCCACTTT. Filled out from reference TRBV9 and TRBJ1-6, the complete variable domain reads DSGVTQTPKHLITATGQRVTLRCSPRSGDLSVYWYQQSLDQGLQFLIQYYNGEERAKGNILERFSAQQFPDLHSELNLSSLELGDSALYFCASSVEQNNSPLHFGNGTRLTVT.

The J gene is TRBJ2-3, the V gene TRBV10-3; D is tentatively TRBD1 or TRBD2 (5 bases each). The V gene's germline CDR1 is ENHRY and CDR2 SYGVKD. This CDR3 is built from 20 residues. V was shortened by 2 bases and J by 2 bases, with 26 bases between the two germline ends. The CDR3 sequence is CAISEPWGEIRDQYTDTQYF. The CDR3 nucleotides read TGTGCCATCAGTGAGCCCTGGGGCGAGATTCGGGACCAATACACAGATACGCAGTATTTT.

The chain recombines TRBV19 with TRBJ1-1, with D tentatively TRBD1 (5 bases). The CDR3 sequence is 18 residues long. Between the trimmed V and J ends, which lost 4 bases and 1 base, there was a span of 22 bases. The V gene's germline CDR1 is LNHDA and CDR2 SQIVND (reference sequence). Here the CDR3 reads CASSTSTVSDSWNTEAFF. For the CDR3, the DNA is TGTGCCAGTAGTACTTCGACTGTCAGCGACAGTTGGAACACTGAAGCTTTCTTT.

The rearrangement joins TRBV4-2 to TRBJ1-5; no clear D. CDR1 LGHNA and CDR2 YNFKEQ come from the germline V gene. This CDR3 is built from 15 residues. The germline V and J ends were trimmed by 0 bases and 3 bases, with 9 bases remaining between them. Here the CDR3 reads CASSQEQASNQPQHF. In DNA form, the CDR3 reads TGTGCCAGCAGCCAAGAGCAGGCCTCCAATCAGCCCCAGCATTTT.

The rearrangement uses TRBV7-3 and TRBJ1-1, with 7 nucleotides matching TRBD1. Germline values: CDR1 SGHTA, CDR2 FQGTGA. Unmatched junction bases numbered 10, after V lost 5 bases and J lost 7 bases. This CDR3 comprises 14 residues. The CDR3 sequence is CASSPTGTGDEAFF. CDR3 bases: TGTGCCAGCAGCCCAACAGGTACAGGGGATGAAGCTTTCTTT.

Turning to this clone: One junction end does not reproduce the germline sequence, and a read error may be involved. The chain links TRBV7-2 to TRBJ2-7; perhaps TRBD2 as D (6 bases). Germline V gives CDR1 SGHTA, CDR2 FQGNSA. This CDR3 has 15 residues. CDR3 in DNA: TGTGCCAGCAGTTTAGTTAGCGGCACCAATTACGAGCAGTACTTC. As protein: CASSLVSGTNYEQYF.

The chain employs TRBV7-6 and TRBJ2-7; 7 nucleotides line up with TRBD1. V lost 4 bases, J lost 0 bases, and 6 bases stayed unmatched. The germline V gene has CDR1 SGHVS and CDR2 FNYEAQ. This CDR3 region has 15 residues. The CDR3 DNA reads TGTGCCAGCAGCTCCAGACAGGGATACTCCTACGAGCAGTACTTC. Its translation is CASSSRQGYSYEQYF.

This clone was counted only a few times. The V gene is TRBV30, the J gene TRBJ2-7; no clear D. This CDR3 is built from 12 residues. CDR1 and CDR2 (germline): GTSNPN, SVGIG (reference sequence). V was shortened by 0 bases and J by 3 bases, with 6 bases between the two germline ends. CDR3: CAWSVLSYEQYF. The CDR3, as DNA: TGTGCCTGGAGTGTACTTAGCTACGAGCAGTACTTC. The full variable domain, in which reference TRBV30 and TRBJ2-7 provide the parts outside the CDR3, is SQTIHQWPATLVQPVGSPLSLECTVEGTSNPNLYWYRQAAGRGLQLLFYSVGIGQISSEVPQNLSASRPQDRQFILSSKKLLLSDSGFYLCAWSVLSYEQYFGPGTRLTVT.

This chain connects TRBV27 to TRBJ2-2, with 7 positions matching TRBD2. The CDR3 covers 15 residues. Germline values: CDR1 MNHEY, CDR2 SMNVEV (reference sequence). The trim removed 8 bases at V and 0 bases at J, leaving 6 bases unmatched. CDR3 nucleotides: TGTGCCAGCGGGCTGGGAGGGCCGAACACCGGGGAGCTGTTTTTT. Protein: CASGLGGPNTGELFF.

This clone was seen a handful of times. V gene TRBV19 combines with J gene TRBJ2-2; D is unresolved. The V gene's germline CDR1 is LNHDA and CDR2 SQIVND (reference sequence). Trimming took off 3 bases at V and 6 bases at J, with 2 bases between the two ends. CDR3 length: 11 residues. The CDR3 sequence is CASSIPGELFF. CDR3 coding DNA: TGTGCCAGTAGTATTCCCGGGGAGCTGTTTTTT.

The V and J genes are TRBV12-5 and TRBJ1-4, with D unclear. Germline assignment: CDR1 LGHNT and CDR2 FRNRAP. V was clipped by 0 bases and J by 0 bases, with 17 bases between them. The CDR3 runs 19 residues. CDR3 in amino acids: CASGLVLYFGEATNEKLFF. DNA of the CDR3: TGTGCTAGTGGTTTGGTACTCTATTTCGGGGAGGCAACTAATGAAAAACTGTTTTTT.

The table lists this clone with a count of one. The V gene is TRBV6-5, the J gene TRBJ2-1; TRBD1 is a possible D gene (5 bases). Germline CDR1 reads MNHEY; CDR2 reads SVGAGI. Between the trimmed V and J ends, which lost 0 bases and 8 bases, there was a span of 14 bases. This CDR3 has 15 residues. The CDR3 sequence: CASSYSFLWGDEQFF. In DNA form, the CDR3 reads TGTGCCAGCAGTTACTCGTTTCTTTGGGGCGATGAGCAGTTCTTC.

V usage is TRBV18 and J usage is TRBJ1-2; D is uncertain. Germline loops: CDR1 KGHSH, CDR2 LQKENI. Trimming removed 3 bases from V and 8 bases from J, with 13 bases in between. The CDR3 contains 13 residues. The CDR3 sequence is CASSPGPGGGYTF. For the CDR3, the DNA is TGTGCCAGCTCACCTGGACCCGGCGGAGGCTACACCTTC.

The chain recombines TRBV18 with TRBJ2-7; D is unclear. The CDR3 contains 13 residues. The V end lost 5 bases, the J end lost 9 bases, and 17 bases lay between the germline ends. CDR1 and CDR2 from the germline V gene are KGHSH and LQKENI. CDR3 DNA: TGTGCCAGCTCATTCCTTGAATTTTGGGCGCAGTACTTC. This sequence encodes CASSFLEFWAQYF.

V gene TRBV7-7 combines with J gene TRBJ2-5, with 8 bases that match TRBD1. The CDR3 sequence is 14 residues long. Germline trimming cut 3 bases from V and 5 bases from J; bases unmatched to any gene: 5. The germline gives CDR1 SSHAT, CDR2 FNYEAQ (reference sequence). The CDR3 spells CASSFGQGRETQYF. The CDR3, as DNA: TGTGCCAGCAGCTTCGGACAGGGAAGGGAGACCCAGTACTTC.

The V and J genes are TRBV29-1 and TRBJ2-3, with D unresolved. The germline V gene has CDR1 SQVTM and CDR2 ANQGSEA. The CDR3 length is 12 residues. Trimming left V 7 bases short and J 4 bases short, with 12 bases between. DNA of the CDR3: TGCAGCGGTGTTGCCTCTGCAGATACGCAGTATTTT. This gives the protein CSGVASADTQYF.

The chain uses TRBV7-2 and TRBJ1-2; D possibly corresponds to TRBD1 (6 bases). CDR1 and CDR2 from the germline V gene are SGHTA and FQGNSA. Trimming left V 0 bases short and J 7 bases short, with 12 bases between. The CDR3 contains 14 residues. The CDR3 reads CASSLAPGEGGYTF. The CDR3 DNA sequence: TGTGCCAGCAGCTTAGCCCCAGGGGAGGGTGGCTACACCTTC.

The V call is TRBV7-3, the J call TRBJ2-1; TRBD1 aligns across 11 bases. Germline CDR1 is SGHTA and CDR2 is FQGTGA. V lost 5 bases to trimming and J lost 6 bases; unmatched junction nucleotides: 3. The CDR3 runs to 14 residues. CDR3 nucleotide sequence: TGTGCCAGCAGCCTAGGGACAGGGGGCAATGAGCAGTTCTTC. As protein: CASSLGTGGNEQFF.

This chain joins TRBV7-2 and TRBJ1-5, with D possibly being TRBD1 (6 bases). The V and J ends lost 2 bases and 0 bases respectively, with 11 bases between them. The CDR3 runs 16 residues. Germline lookup yields CDR1 SGHTA and CDR2 FQGNSA. The CDR3, as DNA: TGTGCCAGCAGCTTAAGGGACACTATTAGCAATCAGCCCCAGCATTTT. Translating it yields CASSLRDTISNQPQHF.

The chain's CDR3 is CASSRGGNNQPQHF. The CDR3 coding sequence is TGTGCCAGTAGTCGGGGGGGCAACAATCAGCCCCAGCATTTT. The chain is built from TRBV19 and TRBJ1-5, with D tentatively TRBD1 (6 bases). Germline CDR1 reads LNHDA; CDR2 reads SQIVND (reference sequence). The CDR3 loop spans 14 amino acids. The V end was cut by 5 bases, the J end by 3 bases, with 11 bases between.

The chain joins TRBV9 to TRBJ1-2; D ambiguous. V dropped 0 bases and J dropped 5 bases, with 14 bases sitting between them. CDR1 and CDR2 from the germline V gene are SGDLS and YYNGEE. The CDR3 is 15 amino acids. CDR3 sequence (DNA): TGTGCCAGCAGCGTAGATCCGGAAAGATTTTATGGCTACACCTTC. Protein sequence: CASSVDPERFYGYTF.

The J gene is TRBJ2-7, the V gene TRBV6-4; 9 nucleotides agree with TRBD1. The CDR3 sequence is 14 residues long. The germline CDR1 and CDR2 sequences are MRHNA and SNTAGT. With 4 bases clipped from V and 2 bases from J, the junction kept 3 bases outside the gene matches. CDR3 nucleotide sequence: TGTGCCAGCAGTGCCGGGACAGGGCCCTACGAGCAGTACTTC. It encodes CASSAGTGPYEQYF.

The CDR3 spells CASRGLFYEQYF. For the CDR3, the DNA is TGTGCCAGCAGAGGACTCTTCTACGAGCAGTACTTC. The V call is TRBV28, the J call TRBJ2-7; D perhaps matches TRBD2 (5 bases). Germline loops: CDR1 MDHEN, CDR2 SYDVKM. The V gene lost 6 bases and the J gene lost 3 bases, with 9 bases spanning the gap. This CDR3 comprises 12 residues.

The chain employs TRBV14 and TRBJ2-7, with TRBD2 matching over 10 bases. The CDR3 contains 16 residues. V was clipped by 0 bases and J by 2 bases; unmatched bases: 4. Germline CDR1 is SGHDN and CDR2 is FVKESK. This chain's CDR3 is CASSQEGLAPAYEQYF. The CDR3 DNA sequence: TGTGCCAGCAGCCAAGAGGGACTAGCGCCCGCCTACGAGCAGTACTTC.